Presented here are 2 T cell receptor beta chains from one specimen sequenced in a study of regulatory T cells in long-lasting Graves disease. Time point denoted: persistent/refractory GD, antithyroid drugs over 5 years with positive TRAb. PBMC RNA served as the TCR library source. Arm-PCR of CDR3 regions and iRepertoire HTBI primers were used to build TCR beta libraries. Using its own MiXCR run on the multiplex PCR reads, TCRdb lists one record per CDR3 protein. The sample contains 400,000 to 600,000 distinct CDR3 sequences, about 22% of which appear only once. The sample consisted of peripheral blood mononuclear cells (PBMCs), taken when the disease was refractory, from a patient treated with antithyroid drugs. The source is a female donor with Graves disease.

The sample holds many counts of this clonotype. The chain joins TRBV20-1 to TRBJ1-1, with D unclear. This CDR3 contains 12 residues. Trimming removed 0 bases at V and 1 base at J, with 3 bases between. Germline V gene lookup returns CDR1 DFQATT and CDR2 SNEGSKA (reference sequence). CDR3 nucleotides: TGCAGTGCTAGAGATCAGAACACTGAAGCTTTCTTT. Its translation: CSARDQNTEAFF.

Note on this clonotype: A read error may explain this, as a much larger clone is one base away. The CDR3 carries no conserved terminal phenylalanine or tryptophan, so it likely arises from a read error. This sequence joins TRBV30 and TRBJ2-7, with D maybe TRBD2 (7 bases). V lost 2 bases and J lost 7, with 15 bases in between. Looked up from germline, CDR1 is GTSNPN and CDR2 is SVGIG (reference sequence). The CDR3 runs 13 residues. In nucleotides, the CDR3 is TGTGCCTGGAGTTGGGGGGGCCTGGGTGAGCAGTACCTC. It is translated as CAWSWGGLGEQYL.